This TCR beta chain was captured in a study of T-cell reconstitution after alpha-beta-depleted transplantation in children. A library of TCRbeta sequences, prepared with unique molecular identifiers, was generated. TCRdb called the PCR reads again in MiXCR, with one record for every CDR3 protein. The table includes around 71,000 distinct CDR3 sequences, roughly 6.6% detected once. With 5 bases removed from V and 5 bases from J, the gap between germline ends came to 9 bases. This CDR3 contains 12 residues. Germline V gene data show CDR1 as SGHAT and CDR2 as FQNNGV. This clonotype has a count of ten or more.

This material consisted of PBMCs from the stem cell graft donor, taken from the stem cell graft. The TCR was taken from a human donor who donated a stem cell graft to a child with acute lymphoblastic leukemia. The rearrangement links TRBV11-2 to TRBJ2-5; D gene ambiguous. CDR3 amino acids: CASSPPVETQYF. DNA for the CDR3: TGTGCCAGCAGCCCCCCGGTTGAGACCCAGTACTTC. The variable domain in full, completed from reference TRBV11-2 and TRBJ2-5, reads EAGVAQSPRYKIIEKRQSVAFWCNPISGHATLYWYQQILGQGPKLLIQFQNNGVVDDSQLPKDRFSAERLKGVDSTLKIQPAKLEDSAVYLCASSPPVETQYFGPGTRLLVL.